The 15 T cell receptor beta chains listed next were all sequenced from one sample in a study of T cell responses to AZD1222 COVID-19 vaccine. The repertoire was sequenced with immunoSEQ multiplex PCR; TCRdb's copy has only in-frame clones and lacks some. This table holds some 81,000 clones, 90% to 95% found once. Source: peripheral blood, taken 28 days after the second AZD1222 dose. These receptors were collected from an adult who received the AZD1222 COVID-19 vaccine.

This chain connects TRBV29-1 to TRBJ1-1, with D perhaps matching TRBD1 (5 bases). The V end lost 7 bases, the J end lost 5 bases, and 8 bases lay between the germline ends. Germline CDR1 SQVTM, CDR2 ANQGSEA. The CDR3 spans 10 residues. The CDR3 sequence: CSGGGTEAFF. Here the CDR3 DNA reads TGCAGCGGGGGGGGTACTGAAGCTTTCTTT.

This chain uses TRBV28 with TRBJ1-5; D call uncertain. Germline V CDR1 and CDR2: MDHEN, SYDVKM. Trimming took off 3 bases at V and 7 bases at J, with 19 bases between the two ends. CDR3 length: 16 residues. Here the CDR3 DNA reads TGTGCCAGCAGTTTCCCCCGGGCCGAGTCTTGGCAGCCCCAGCATTTT. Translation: CASSFPRAESWQPQHF.

CDR3 amino acids: CASSGDGNQPQHF. The CDR3 DNA follows: TGTGCCAGCAGTGGAGATGGAAATCAGCCCCAGCATTTT. The V call is TRBV25-1, the J call TRBJ1-5; D is unresolved. This CDR3 is 13 amino acids long. V lost 4 bases to trimming and J lost 4 bases, with 8 bases between them. Germline CDR1 reads MGHDK; CDR2 reads SYGVNS. Looking up the rest from reference TRBV25-1 and TRBJ1-5 gives the full variable domain: EADIYQTPRYLVIGTGKKITLECSQTMGHDKMYWYQQDPGMELHLIHYSYGVNSTEKGDLSSESTVSRIRTEHFPLTLESARPSHTSQYLCASSGDGNQPQHFGDGTRLSIL.

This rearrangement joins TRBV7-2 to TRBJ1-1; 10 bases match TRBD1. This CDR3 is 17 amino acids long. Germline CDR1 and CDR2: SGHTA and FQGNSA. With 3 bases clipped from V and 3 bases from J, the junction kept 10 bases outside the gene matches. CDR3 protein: CASSLVPGTGVYTEAFF. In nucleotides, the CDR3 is TGTGCCAGCAGCTTGGTGCCCGGGACAGGGGTTTACACTGAAGCTTTCTTT.

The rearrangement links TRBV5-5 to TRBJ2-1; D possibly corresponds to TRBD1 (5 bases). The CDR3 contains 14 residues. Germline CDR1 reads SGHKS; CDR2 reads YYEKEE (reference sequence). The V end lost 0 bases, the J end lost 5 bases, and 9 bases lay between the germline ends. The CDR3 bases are TGTGCCAGCAGCTTGGCCGGACACAACAATGAGCAGTTCTTC. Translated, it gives CASSLAGHNNEQFF.

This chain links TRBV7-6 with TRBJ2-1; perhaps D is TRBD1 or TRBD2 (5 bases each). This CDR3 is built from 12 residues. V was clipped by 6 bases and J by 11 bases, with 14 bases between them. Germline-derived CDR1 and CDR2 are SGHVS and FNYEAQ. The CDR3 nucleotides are TGTGCCAGCAGTCCTGCTGGGACCCAGCAGTTCTTC. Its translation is CASSPAGTQQFF.

CDR3 residues: CASSLRDTPLGSYNSPLHF. CDR3 in DNA: TGTGCCAGCAGTCTCAGGGACACTCCTTTGGGCTCCTATAATTCACCCCTCCACTTT. V is TRBV5-6 and J is TRBJ1-6, with a weak D call TRBD1 (6 bases). V shed 5 bases and J shed 0 bases, with 21 bases lying between them. The CDR3 is 19 amino acids. Germline V CDR1 and CDR2: SGHDT, YYEEEE.

The CDR3 DNA sequence: TGTGCCAGCTCACCATCGGGGACAGGCGGACGAGAGACCCAGTACTTC. Translated: CASSPSGTGGRETQYF. The chain combines TRBV18 with TRBJ2-5; 8 bases are shared with TRBD1. The V gene end was trimmed by 2 bases and the J gene end by 4 bases; junction bases not matched to a gene: 9. CDR3 size: 16 residues. Germline CDR1 and CDR2: KGHSH and LQKENI. Complete variable domain (other parts from reference TRBV18 and TRBJ2-5): NAGVMQNPRHLVRRRGQEARLRCSPMKGHSHVYWYRQLPEEGLKFMVYLQKENIIDESGMPKERFSAEFPKEGPSILRIQQVVRGDSAAYFCASSPSGTGGRETQYFGPGTRLLVL.

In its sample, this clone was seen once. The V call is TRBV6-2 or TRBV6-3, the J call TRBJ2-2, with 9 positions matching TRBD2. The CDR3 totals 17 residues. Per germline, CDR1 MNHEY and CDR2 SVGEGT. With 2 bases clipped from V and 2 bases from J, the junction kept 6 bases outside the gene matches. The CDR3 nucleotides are TGTGCCAGCAGTTACGGGGTAGCGGGGGATAACACCGGGGAGCTGTTTTTT. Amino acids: CASSYGVAGDNTGELFF.

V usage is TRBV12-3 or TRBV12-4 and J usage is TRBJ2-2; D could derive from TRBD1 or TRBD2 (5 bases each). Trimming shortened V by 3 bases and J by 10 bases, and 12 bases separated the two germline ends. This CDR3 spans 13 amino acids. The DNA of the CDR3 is TGTGCCAGCAGTTTTTTCAGGGACGCGGAGCTGTTTTTT. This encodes CASSFFRDAELFF.

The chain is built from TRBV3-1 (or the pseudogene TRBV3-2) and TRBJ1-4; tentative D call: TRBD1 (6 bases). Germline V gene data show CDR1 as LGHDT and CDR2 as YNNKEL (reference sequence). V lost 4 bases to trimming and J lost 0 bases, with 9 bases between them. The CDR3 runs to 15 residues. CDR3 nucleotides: TGTGCCAGCAGCCGGAGGGGGGCAACTAATGAAAAACTGTTTTTT. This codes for CASSRRGATNEKLFF.

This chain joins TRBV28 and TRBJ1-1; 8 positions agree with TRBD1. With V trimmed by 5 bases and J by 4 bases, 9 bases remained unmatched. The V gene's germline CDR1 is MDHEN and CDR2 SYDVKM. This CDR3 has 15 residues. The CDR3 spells CASSPPGQGLTEAFF. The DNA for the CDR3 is TGTGCCAGCAGTCCGCCAGGACAGGGTCTCACTGAAGCTTTCTTT.

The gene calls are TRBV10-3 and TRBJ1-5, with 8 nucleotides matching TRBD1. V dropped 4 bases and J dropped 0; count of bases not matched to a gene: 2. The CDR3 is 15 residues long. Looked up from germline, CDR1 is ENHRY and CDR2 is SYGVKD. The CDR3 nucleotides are TGTGCCATCAGTGGAGACAGGGGTAGCAATCAGCCCCAGCATTTT. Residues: CAISGDRGSNQPQHF.

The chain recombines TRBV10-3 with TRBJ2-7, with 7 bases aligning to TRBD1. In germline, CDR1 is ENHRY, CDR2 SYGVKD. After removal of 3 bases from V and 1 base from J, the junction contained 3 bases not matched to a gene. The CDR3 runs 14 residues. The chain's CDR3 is CAISEDRASYEQYF. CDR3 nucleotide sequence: TGTGCCATCAGTGAAGACAGGGCTTCCTACGAGCAGTACTTC.

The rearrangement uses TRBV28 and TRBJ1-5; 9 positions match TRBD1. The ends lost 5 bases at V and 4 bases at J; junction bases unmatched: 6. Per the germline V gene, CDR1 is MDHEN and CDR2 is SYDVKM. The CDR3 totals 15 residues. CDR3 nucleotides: TGTGCCAGCAGTCCCGGGACAGGGTATAATCAGCCCCAGCATTTT. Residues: CASSPGTGYNQPQHF.